One sample yielded the 31 T cell receptor beta chains listed below, sequenced in a study of T cell responses to AZD1222 COVID-19 vaccine (dated by TCRdb to about 2021). The library was generated by the immunoSEQ multiplex PCR assay. The clones in this table, taken by TCRdb from immuneACCESS, are in-frame only. Not every clone is retained; where verified, under half of the shortfall comes from an unresolved V gene, and the cause of the rest is unknown. Here the sample has about 270,000 clones; 90% to 95% occur a single time. 0.55% of the sample belongs to the ten largest clones. The sample's time point label, in plain terms: about 28 days (+/-7) after the second vaccine dose. This specimen consisted of peripheral blood, obtained 28 days after the second AZD1222 dose. Receptors originate from an adult who received the AZD1222 COVID-19 vaccine.

V and J are TRBV5-1 and TRBJ1-1, with D unclear. The V and J ends lost 4 bases and 1 base respectively, with 11 bases between them. Germline loops: CDR1 SGHRS, CDR2 YFSETQ. This CDR3 has 14 amino acids. CDR3 bases: TGCGCCAGCAGCCCATCGTGGGGGAACACTGAAGCTTTCTTT. Its translation is CASSPSWGNTEAFF.

The genes are TRBV5-1 and TRBJ1-4; perhaps TRBD1 as D (5 bases). The length of the CDR3 is 14 residues. V lost 2 bases, J lost 6 bases, and 11 bases lay in between. The germline V gene has CDR1 SGHRS and CDR2 YFSETQ. CDR3 coding DNA: TGCGCCAGCAGCTTCGGGGGAGTAGATGAAAAACTGTTTTTT. It encodes CASSFGGVDEKLFF. Supplemented by reference TRBV5-1 and TRBJ1-4, the full variable domain reads KAGVTQTPRYLIKTRGQQVTLSCSPISGHRSVSWYQQTPGQGLQFLFEYFSETQRNKGNFPGRFSGRQFSNSRSEMNVSTLELGDSALYLCASSFGGVDEKLFFGSGTQLSVL.

The J gene is TRBJ1-5, the V gene TRBV7-2; D call uncertain. Germline-derived CDR1 and CDR2 are SGHTA and FQGNSA. The ends were cut back, 2 bases at V and 3 bases at J, with 5 bases in the middle. The CDR3 is made up of 13 amino acids. CDR3 nucleotides: TGTGCCAGCAGCTTATCGTTCAATCAGCCCCAGCATTTT. It is translated as CASSLSFNQPQHF.

The gene calls are TRBV18 and TRBJ1-5, with D uncertain. Per the germline V gene, CDR1 is KGHSH and CDR2 is LQKENI. The CDR3 has 13 amino acids. With 3 bases removed from V and 11 bases from J, the gap between germline ends came to 14 bases. The CDR3 loop is CASSPPSGTSQHF. The CDR3, as DNA: TGTGCCAGCTCACCCCCCTCCGGTACGTCCCAGCATTTT.

V and J are TRBV28 and TRBJ2-7; 10 bases are a match to TRBD2. Germline values: CDR1 MDHEN, CDR2 SYDVKM. Trimming at V came to 4 bases and at J to 7 bases, leaving 19 bases not matched to a gene. This CDR3 region has 18 residues. DNA for the CDR3: TGTGCCAGCAGTTCCCCCTCGGGTAGGAGCGGGGGGGCCGGGGAGCAGTACTTC. Translating gives CASSSPSGRSGGAGEQYF.

The CDR3 reads CASSDRGGGSTEAFF. CDR3 bases: TGTGCCAGCAGTGACAGGGGAGGGGGAAGCACTGAAGCTTTCTTT. J is TRBJ1-1 and V is TRBV2; D may be TRBD1 (6 bases). The CDR3 contains 15 residues. V lost 3 bases, J lost 4 bases, and 15 bases lay in between. Per germline, CDR1 SNHLY and CDR2 FYNNEI.

The rearrangement uses TRBV5-1 and TRBJ1-2; D call uncertain. The V gene's germline CDR1 is SGHRS and CDR2 YFSETQ. The CDR3 has 10 residues. The V and J ends lost 1 base and 8 bases respectively, with 3 bases between them. Written as DNA, the CDR3 is TGCGCCAGCAGCTTGAGGGGCTACACCTTC. Residues: CASSLRGYTF.

The chain links TRBV10-3 to TRBJ1-6, with 8 bases aligning to TRBD1. The ends lost 7 bases at V and 9 bases at J; junction bases unmatched: 11. The CDR3 runs to 15 residues. The germline gives CDR1 ENHRY, CDR2 SYGVKD. The CDR3 region has the DNA TGTGCCATCATGGGGCAGGGGGCGCTCGGTTCACCCCTCCACTTT. Residues: CAIMGQGALGSPLHF.

V is TRBV5-8 and J is TRBJ2-5; D is perhaps TRBD1 (5 bases). The CDR3 is 16 amino acids. CDR1 and CDR2 from the germline V gene are SGHTS and YDEGEE. Trimming removed 4 bases from V and 0 bases from J, with 16 bases in between. CDR3 DNA: TGTGCCAGCAGCGAAATCCCCTGGGGCCACCAAGAGACCCAGTACTTC. Translation gives CASSEIPWGHQETQYF.

This clone has a single count. The V call is TRBV6-5, the J call TRBJ1-2, with 7 bases matching TRBD1. The CDR3 runs to 13 residues. The V and J ends lost 6 bases and 8 bases, in that order; junction bases with no gene match: 9. Germline assignment: CDR1 MNHEY and CDR2 SVGAGI. The chain's CDR3 is CASRPRGAGGYTF. CDR3 nucleotides: TGTGCCAGCAGACCCAGGGGGGCGGGGGGCTACACCTTC.

The J gene is TRBJ1-1, the V gene TRBV28; D may be TRBD1 (6 bases). The CDR3 consists of 13 residues. From germline, CDR1 is MDHEN and CDR2 SYDVKM. Trimming stripped 6 bases from V and 6 bases from J, with 14 bases between. The CDR3 sequence: CASRPNRVSEAFF. In DNA form, the CDR3 reads TGTGCCAGCAGACCTAACAGGGTCTCTGAAGCTTTCTTT.

This clone was seen once. The V gene is TRBV29-1, the J gene TRBJ2-5, with TRBD2 as a possible D gene (7 bases). The germline V gene has CDR1 SQVTM and CDR2 ANQGSEA. The CDR3 covers 13 residues. Deletions cut 7 bases from V and 4 bases from J, with 16 bases between. CDR3 amino acids: CSGGGAGGETQYF. The CDR3 bases are TGCAGCGGTGGGGGGGCCGGCGGAGAGACCCAGTACTTC. The entire variable domain, with the rest obtained from reference TRBV29-1 and TRBJ2-5, is as follows: SAVISQKPSRDICQRGTSLTIQCQVDSQVTMMFWYRQQPGQSLTLIATANQGSEATYESGFVIDKFPISRPNLTFSTLTVSNMSPEDSSIYLCSGGGAGGETQYFGPGTRLLVL.

The chain couples TRBV9 to TRBJ2-2; D remains ambiguous. Germline CDR1 and CDR2: SGDLS and YYNGEE. This CDR3 comprises 14 residues. V gave up 0 bases and J gave up 5 bases, with 8 bases separating them. CDR3 nucleotide sequence: TGTGCCAGCAGCGTAGCGGTGTTTACCGGGGAGCTGTTTTTT. Protein sequence: CASSVAVFTGELFF.

The rearrangement links TRBV2 to TRBJ1-1; D might be TRBD1 (6 bases). This CDR3 is built from 11 residues. Trimming removed 10 bases from V and 11 bases from J, with 17 bases in between. Germline lookup yields CDR1 SNHLY and CDR2 FYNNEI. CDR3 nucleotide sequence: TGTGCCACTGAAAGGAGGGGGAGGGCTTTCTTT. The encoded protein is CATERRGRAFF.

This chain links TRBV27 with TRBJ2-1; TRBD2 matches 7 bases. V was pared by 3 bases and J by 5 bases, with 4 bases of the junction left unmatched. Germline V gives CDR1 MNHEY, CDR2 SMNVEV (reference sequence). The CDR3 spans 14 residues. For the CDR3, the DNA is TGTGCCAGCAGTTTCGTGGGAGGGGACAATGAGCAGTTCTTC. It yields the protein CASSFVGGDNEQFF.

The chain uses TRBV4-2 and TRBJ1-4; D possibly corresponds to TRBD1 (6 bases). Between the trimmed V and J ends, which lost 2 bases and 14 bases, there was a span of 21 bases. Germline CDR1 and CDR2: LGHNA and YNFKEQ. This CDR3 is built from 15 residues. The chain's CDR3 is CASSQLAGTYERLFF. CDR3 DNA sequence: TGTGCCAGCAGCCAACTAGCGGGGACATATGAAAGGCTGTTTTTT.

A word on this clone: The sample contains more than one DNA sequence encoding this CDR3. J is TRBJ2-2 and V is TRBV28, with unresolved D. Trimming stripped 4 bases from V and 0 bases from J, with 3 bases between. The CDR3 runs 13 residues. In germline, CDR1 is MDHEN, CDR2 SYDVKM. CDR3 sequence reads: CASSSTNTGELFF. For the CDR3, the DNA is TGTGCCAGCAGTTCAACGAACACCGGGGAGCTGTTTTTT.

The V and J genes are TRBV11-3 and TRBJ2-7; no reliable D call. This CDR3 contains 13 residues. V gave up 1 base and J gave up 2 bases, with 6 bases separating them. The germline CDR1 and CDR2 sequences are SGHNT and YENEEA. CDR3 amino acids: CASSLASTYEQYF. The CDR3 nucleotides read TGTGCCAGCAGCTTAGCGTCAACCTACGAGCAGTACTTC.

The chain recombines TRBV6-5 with TRBJ2-7, with 10 bases lining up with TRBD2. The CDR3 is 14 amino acids. V lost 6 bases to trimming and J lost 3 bases; unmatched junction nucleotides: 5. The germline V gene encodes CDR1 MNHEY and CDR2 SVGAGI. The CDR3 reads CASSAGTSVYEQYF. DNA for the CDR3: TGTGCCAGCAGCGCCGGGACTAGCGTCTACGAGCAGTACTTC.

The chain is built from TRBV19 and TRBJ2-3; D possibly matches TRBD1 or TRBD2 (6 bases each). The CDR3 totals 14 residues. Germline V gene lookup returns CDR1 LNHDA and CDR2 SQIVND (reference sequence). With 7 bases removed from V and 2 bases from J, the gap between germline ends came to 13 bases. Here the CDR3 DNA reads TGTGCCAGTAAGGAGGGGGTGATCACAGATACGCAGTATTTT. Residues: CASKEGVITDTQYF.

The chain combines TRBV5-4 with TRBJ1-4; weak D call: TRBD1 (5 bases). V gave up 4 bases and J gave up 5 bases, with 18 bases separating them. The CDR3 has 16 residues. Germline V gene sequence: CDR1 SGHNT, CDR2 YYREEE (reference sequence). The CDR3 sequence is CASSLGGTGQNEKLFF. CDR3 DNA: TGTGCCAGCAGCCTGGGGGGGACGGGGCAAAATGAAAAACTGTTTTTT.

This clone was seen just once. The rearrangement links TRBV24-1 to TRBJ2-7; 7 nucleotides match TRBD1. CDR1 and CDR2 (germline): KGHDR, SFDVKD. V dropped 4 bases and J dropped 5; count of bases not matched to a gene: 10. The CDR3 is 15 amino acids. CDR3 coding DNA: TGTGCCACCAGTGACCCTACGACAGGGTTGCACGAGCAGTACTTC. It specifies CATSDPTTGLHEQYF.

The chain carries TRBV30 and TRBJ2-3; 12 bases are shared with TRBD2. CDR3 length equals 16 residues. Per germline, CDR1 GTSNPN and CDR2 SVGIG (reference sequence). V dropped 3 bases and J dropped 2; count of bases not matched to a gene: 6. The CDR3 DNA sequence: TGTGCCTGGAGCCGACTAGCGGGAGTATCCACAGATACGCAGTATTTT. It yields the protein CAWSRLAGVSTDTQYF.

The rearrangement uses TRBV7-8 and TRBJ2-7; the D is unclear. CDR3 length: 15 residues. CDR1 is SGHVS and CDR2 is FQNEAQ in the germline V gene. V shed 3 bases and J shed 5 bases, with 17 bases lying between them. In nucleotides, the CDR3 is TGTGCCAGCAGCTTGTGGGGTCAAGCTTCGAACGAGCAGTACTTC. Protein: CASSLWGQASNEQYF.

J is TRBJ1-5 and V is TRBV5-5, with unresolved D. The ends were cut back, 4 bases at V and 2 bases at J, with 10 bases in the middle. CDR3 length equals 14 residues. The germline V gene encodes CDR1 SGHKS and CDR2 YYEKEE (reference sequence). Written as DNA, the CDR3 is TGTGCCAGCAGCCTGCTCACGGGCAATCAGCCCCAGCATTTT. The encoded protein is CASSLLTGNQPQHF.

The V and J genes are TRBV20-1 and TRBJ2-7; D is unresolved. V lost 3 bases to trimming and J lost 0 bases, with 12 bases between them. CDR3 length equals 14 residues. The germline CDR1 and CDR2 sequences are DFQATT and SNEGSKA (reference sequence). Here the CDR3 DNA reads TGCAGTGCTAGTTACAGAACGAGCTCCTACGAGCAGTACTTC. It is translated as CSASYRTSSYEQYF.

J is TRBJ2-7 and V is TRBV7-2, with 9 bases identical to TRBD1. The CDR3 covers 15 residues. CDR1 and CDR2 from the germline V gene are SGHTA and FQGNSA. V shed 4 bases, J shed 2 bases, and the junction held 6 bases outside the gene matches. CDR3 DNA: TGTGCCAGCAGCTCCAGGACAGGGGTCCCCTACGAGCAGTACTTC. Its translation is CASSSRTGVPYEQYF. Combining the CDR3 with reference TRBV7-2 and TRBJ2-7 gives the whole variable domain GAGVSQSPSNKVTEKGKDVELRCDPISGHTALYWYRQSLGQGLEFLIYFQGNSAPDKSGLPSDRFSAERTGGSVSTLTIQRTQQEDSAVYLCASSSRTGVPYEQYFGPGTRLTVT.

Of note for this clone: The same CDR3 arises from other DNA sequences in this sample as well. The rearrangement joins TRBV7-9 to TRBJ1-1; 8 bases map to TRBD1. Germline V gives CDR1 SEHNR, CDR2 FQNEAQ (reference sequence). This CDR3 is built from 15 residues. The V and J ends lost 4 bases and 1 base, in that order; junction bases with no gene match: 5. This CDR3 reads CASSSWTGRNTEAFF. CDR3 nucleotide sequence: TGTGCCAGCAGCTCCTGGACAGGGCGGAACACTGAAGCTTTCTTT.

The rearrangement links TRBV7-2 to TRBJ1-5; D not certain. The CDR3 is 14 residues long. Looked up from germline, CDR1 is SGHTA and CDR2 is FQGNSA. V lost 1 base and J 9 bases, leaving 13 bases between the germline ends. In DNA form, the CDR3 reads TGTGCCAGCAGCTTAGGCCATGGCCTAGGGCCCCAGCATTTT. It codes for CASSLGHGLGPQHF.

The J gene is TRBJ2-7, the V gene TRBV28; D is uncertain. This CDR3 comprises 12 residues. Trimming stripped 7 bases from V and 5 bases from J, with 12 bases between. Germline loops: CDR1 MDHEN, CDR2 SYDVKM. The CDR3 loop is CASMAVRDEQYF. As DNA, the CDR3 is TGTGCCAGCATGGCGGTAAGGGACGAGCAGTACTTC.

The chain joins TRBV5-1 to TRBJ2-7; 9 nucleotides agree with TRBD2. The CDR3 consists of 17 residues. Looked up from germline, CDR1 is SGHRS and CDR2 is YFSETQ. V shed 0 bases and J 3 bases; nucleotides not matched to a gene: 10. The DNA for the CDR3 is TGCGCCAGCAGCTTGGCGAAGCTCGGGACTAGCAGCTACGAGCAGTACTTC. Protein product: CASSLAKLGTSSYEQYF.